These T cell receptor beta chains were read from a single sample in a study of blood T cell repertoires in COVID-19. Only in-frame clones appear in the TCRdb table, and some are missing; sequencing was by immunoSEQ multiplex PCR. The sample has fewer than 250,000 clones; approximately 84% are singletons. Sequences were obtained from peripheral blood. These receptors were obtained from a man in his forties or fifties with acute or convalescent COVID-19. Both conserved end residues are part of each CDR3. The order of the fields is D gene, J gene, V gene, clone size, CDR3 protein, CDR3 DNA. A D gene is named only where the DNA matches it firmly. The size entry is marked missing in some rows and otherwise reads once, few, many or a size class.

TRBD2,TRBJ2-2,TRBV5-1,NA,CASSLDVREGGELFF,TGCGCCAGCAGCTTGGATGTCAGGGAGGGCGGGGAGCTGTTTTTT
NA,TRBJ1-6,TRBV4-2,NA,CASSPPGVEWDSPLHF,TGTGCCAGCAGCCCTCCAGGGGTGGAGTGGGATTCACCCCTCCACTTT
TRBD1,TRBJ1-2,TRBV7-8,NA,CASSLGQGAVYYGYTF,TGTGCCAGCAGCTTGGGACAGGGGGCGGTTTACTATGGCTACACCTTC
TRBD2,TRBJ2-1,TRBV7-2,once,CASSHGLAGGLRNEQFF,TGTGCCAGCAGCCACGGACTAGCGGGGGGGCTTCGGAATGAGCAGTTCTTC
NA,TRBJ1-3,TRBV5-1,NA,CASSLSIQGYPGNTIYF,TGCGCCAGCAGCTTGAGCATACAGGGCTACCCTGGAAACACCATATATTTT
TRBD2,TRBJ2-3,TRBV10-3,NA,CAIRPGLAGGLDTQYF,TGTGCCATCAGGCCGGGACTAGCGGGGGGACTTGATACGCAGTATTTT
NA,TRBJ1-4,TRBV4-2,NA,CASSLDGSATNEKLFF,TGTGCCAGCAGCCTCGACGGGAGTGCAACTAATGAAAAACTGTTTTTT
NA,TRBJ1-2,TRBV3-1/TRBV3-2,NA,CASSQDQGVGGYTF,TGTGCCAGCAGCCAAGATCAAGGAGTTGGTGGCTACACCTTC
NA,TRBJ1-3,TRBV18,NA,CASSPLTGPDTIYF,TGTGCCAGCTCACCTCTGACAGGTCCGGACACCATATATTTT
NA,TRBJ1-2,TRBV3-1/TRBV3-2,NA,CASSQEGITHGYTF,TGTGCCAGCAGCCAGGAGGGGATCACCCATGGCTACACCTTC
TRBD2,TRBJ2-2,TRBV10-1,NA,CASSSGTSGGATGELFF,TGCGCCAGCAGCTCCGGGACTAGCGGGGGGGCCACCGGGGAGCTGTTTTTT
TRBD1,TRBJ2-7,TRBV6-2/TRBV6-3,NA,CASSRTGSYEQYF,TGTGCCAGCAGTCGGACAGGGTCCTACGAGCAGTACTTC
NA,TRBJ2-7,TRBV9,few,CASSPGQSYEQYF,TGTGCCAGCAGCCCAGGACAGTCCTACGAGCAGTACTTC
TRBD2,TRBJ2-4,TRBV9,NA,CASSTGLAGGQLAKNIQYF,TGTGCCAGCAGCACAGGACTAGCGGGGGGGCAGCTAGCCAAAAACATTCAGTACTTC
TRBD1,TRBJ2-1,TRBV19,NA,CASSIDWDRAEQFF,TGTGCCAGTAGTATAGACTGGGACAGGGCTGAGCAGTTCTTC
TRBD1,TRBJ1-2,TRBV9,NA,CASSGGTGYDGYTF,TGTGCCAGCAGCGGGGGGACAGGGTATGATGGCTACACCTTC
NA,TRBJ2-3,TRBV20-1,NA,CSAIHTDTQYF,TGCAGTGCCATCCACACAGATACGCAGTATTTT
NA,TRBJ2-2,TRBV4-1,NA,CASSQVNRDGELFF,TGCGCCAGCAGCCAGGTTAACAGGGACGGGGAGCTGTTTTTT
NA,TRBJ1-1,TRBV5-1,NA,CASSLGGAYTEAFF,TGCGCCAGCAGCTTGGGGGGCGCGTACACTGAAGCTTTCTTT
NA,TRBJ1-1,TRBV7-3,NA,CASSLRPIGGWAEAFF,TGTGCCAGCAGCTTAAGGCCAATCGGGGGTTGGGCTGAAGCTTTCTTT
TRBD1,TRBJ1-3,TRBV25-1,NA,CASRDRASGNTIYF,TGTGCCAGCAGAGACAGGGCCTCTGGAAACACCATATATTTT
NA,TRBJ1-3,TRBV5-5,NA,CASSVTGLPYGNTIYF,TGTGCCAGCAGCGTAACAGGGTTGCCGTACGGAAACACCATATATTTT
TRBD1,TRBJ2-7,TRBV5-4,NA,CASSVGTAYEQYF,TGTGCCAGCAGCGTTGGGACAGCCTACGAGCAGTACTTC
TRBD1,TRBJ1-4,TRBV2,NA,CASNPQQGTNEKLFF,TGTGCCAGCAATCCCCAACAGGGGACTAATGAAAAACTGTTTTTT
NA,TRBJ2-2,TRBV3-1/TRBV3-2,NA,CASSTRTATGELFF,TGTGCCAGCAGCACTCGGACAGCCACCGGGGAGCTGTTTTTT
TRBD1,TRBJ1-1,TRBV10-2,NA,CASSESRQGPEAFF,TGCGCCAGCAGTGAGTCCCGACAGGGTCCTGAAGCTTTCTTT
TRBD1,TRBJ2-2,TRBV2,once,CASSLDRDRGGTGELFF,TGTGCCAGCAGTCTCGACCGGGACAGGGGCGGGACCGGGGAGCTGTTTTTT
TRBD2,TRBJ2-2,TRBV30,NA,CAWSEKRGGNTGELFF,TGTGCCTGGAGTGAGAAGCGGGGGGGGAACACCGGGGAGCTGTTTTTT
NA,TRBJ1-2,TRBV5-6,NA,CASSLTQKGYTF,TGTGCCAGCAGCTTAACACAAAAGGGCTACACCTTC